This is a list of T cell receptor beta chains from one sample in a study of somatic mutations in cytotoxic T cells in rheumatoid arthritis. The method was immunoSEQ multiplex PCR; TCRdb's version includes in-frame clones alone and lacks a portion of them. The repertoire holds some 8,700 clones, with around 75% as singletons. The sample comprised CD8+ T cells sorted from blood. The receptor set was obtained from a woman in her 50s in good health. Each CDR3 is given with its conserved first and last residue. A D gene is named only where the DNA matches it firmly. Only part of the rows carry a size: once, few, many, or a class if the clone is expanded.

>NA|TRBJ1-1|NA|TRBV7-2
TGTGCCAGCAGCTTACGGGGAACGGCTGAAGCTTTCTTT
CASSLRGTAEAFF
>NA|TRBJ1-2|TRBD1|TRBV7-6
TGTGCCAGCAGCAATACAGGGGATGGCTACACCTTC
CASSNTGDGYTF
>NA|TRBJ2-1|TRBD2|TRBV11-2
TGTGCCAGCAGCTCAGACGGGGGGGCCGGAACGGATGAGCAGTTCTTC
CASSSDGGAGTDEQFF
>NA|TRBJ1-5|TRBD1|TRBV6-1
TGTGCCAGCAGTGAGGGGACAGGGTTGCAGCCCCAGCATTTT
CASSEGTGLQPQHF
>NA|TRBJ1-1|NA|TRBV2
TGTGCCAGCAGCGACACTGTGAACACTGAAGCTTTCTTT
CASSDTVNTEAFF
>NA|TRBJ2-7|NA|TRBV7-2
TGTGCCAGCACCATATCGCGGGGGCCCCGCTACGAGCAGTACTTC
CASTISRGPRYEQYF
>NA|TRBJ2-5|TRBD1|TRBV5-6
TGTGCCAGCAGCTTGGGGAACAGGGGGCTCGGGGAGACCCAGTACTTC
CASSLGNRGLGETQYF
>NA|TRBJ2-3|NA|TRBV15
TGTGCCACCAGCAGAGATTCGGGGGTTTGGGCAGATACGCAGTATTTT
CATSRDSGVWADTQYF
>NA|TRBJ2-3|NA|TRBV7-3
TGTGCCAGCAGCTTAGGGACTTCCCGCACAGATACGCAGTATTTT
CASSLGTSRTDTQYF
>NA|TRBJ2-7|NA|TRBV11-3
TGTGCCAGCAGCTTCCCACCCGCCCGCGCTAATTACGAGCAGTACTTC
CASSFPPARANYEQYF
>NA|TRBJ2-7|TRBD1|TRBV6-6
TGTGCCAGCAGTCCCGGGACAGGGTACGAGCAGTACTTC
CASSPGTGYEQYF
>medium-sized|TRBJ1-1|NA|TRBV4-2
TGTGCCAGCAGCCAATCGACTGAGAACACTGAAGCTTTCTTT
CASSQSTENTEAFF
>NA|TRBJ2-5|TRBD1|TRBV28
TGTGCCAGCAGTCAACCGACAGGGGAAGAGACCCAGTACTTC
CASSQPTGEETQYF
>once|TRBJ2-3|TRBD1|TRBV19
TGTGCCAGTAGTATGGGGGACAGGGTCACAGATACGCAGTATTTT
CASSMGDRVTDTQYF
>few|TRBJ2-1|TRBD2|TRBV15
TGTGCCACCAGAGGGAGGGAAAGCGTCAATGAGCAGTTCTTC
CATRGRESVNEQFF
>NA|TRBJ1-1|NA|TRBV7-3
TGTGCCAGCAGCTTAAGCCCGGGTTACGACACTGAAGCTTTCTTT
CASSLSPGYDTEAFF
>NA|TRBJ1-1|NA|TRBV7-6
TGTGCCAGCAGCCATACCTTTCAGGGGTTCGCCACTGAAGCTTTCTTT
CASSHTFQGFATEAFF
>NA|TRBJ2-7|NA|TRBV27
TGTGCCAGCAGTTCATTTGGGCTCCTCTACGAGCAGTACTTC
CASSSFGLLYEQYF
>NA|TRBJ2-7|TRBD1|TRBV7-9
TGTGCCAGCAGCTTAGGGGGACAGGGCTACGAGCAGTACTTC
CASSLGGQGYEQYF
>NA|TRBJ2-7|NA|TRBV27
TGTGCCAGCAGTTTAACAGGGACCTACGAGCAGTACTTC
CASSLTGTYEQYF
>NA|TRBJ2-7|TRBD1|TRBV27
TGTGCCGTGGACAGGGTGCCCCCGCACGGCTCCTACGAGCAGTACTTC
CAVDRVPPHGSYEQYF
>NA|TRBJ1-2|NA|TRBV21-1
TGTGCCAGCAGCACCTGGACAGTCAACTATGGCTACACCTTC
CASSTWTVNYGYTF
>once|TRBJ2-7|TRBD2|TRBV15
TGTGCCACCAGCCGAGGGGACTATCCATACGAGCAGTACTTC
CATSRGDYPYEQYF
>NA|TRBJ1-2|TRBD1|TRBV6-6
TGTGCCAGCAAAAGACAGGGGGCTTATGTGTACTATGGCTACACCTTC
CASKRQGAYVYYGYTF
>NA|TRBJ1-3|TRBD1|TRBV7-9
TGTGCCAGCAGCTTCAGGGACAGTTACTCTGGAAACACCATATATTTT
CASSFRDSYSGNTIYF
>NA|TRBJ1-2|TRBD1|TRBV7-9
TGTGCCAGCAGCTTGTACCGGGACAGAGCAGGCTATGGCTACACCTTC
CASSLYRDRAGYGYTF
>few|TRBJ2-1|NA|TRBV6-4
TGTGCCAGCAGTGACTCCGAGCATGAGCAGTTCTTC
CASSDSEHEQFF
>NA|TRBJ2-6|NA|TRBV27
TGTGCCAGCAGTCCCCTTTACGGCTCTGGGGCCAACGTCCTGACTTTC
CASSPLYGSGANVLTF
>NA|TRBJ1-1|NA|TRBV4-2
TGTGCCAGCAGCCAAGTCGGAGACGGACAGAACACTGAAGCTTTCTTT
CASSQVGDGQNTEAFF
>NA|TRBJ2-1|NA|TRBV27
TGTGCCAGCAGTTCGAGCTCCTACAATGAGCAGTTCTTC
CASSSSSYNEQFF
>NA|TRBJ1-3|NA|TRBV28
TGTGCCAGCAGTCCCCTTATAGGCACAGGATTCTCTGGAAACACCATATATTTT
CASSPLIGTGFSGNTIYF
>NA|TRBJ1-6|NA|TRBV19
TGTGCCAGTAGTATAATGGACGGGAGCTCCTATAATTCACCCCTCCACTTT
CASSIMDGSSYNSPLHF
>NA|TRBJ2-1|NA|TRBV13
TGTGCCAGCAGCTTAGCCCTCGGGAGTTACGGGTACAATGAGCAGTTCTTC
CASSLALGSYGYNEQFF
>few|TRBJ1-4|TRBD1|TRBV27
TGTGCCAGCAGTCCGACCCCCAGGGGGTTTGAAAAACTGTTTTTT
CASSPTPRGFEKLFF
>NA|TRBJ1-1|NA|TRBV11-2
TGTGCCAGCAGCTTAAATCGTCGGAGTGAAGCTTTCTTT
CASSLNRRSEAFF
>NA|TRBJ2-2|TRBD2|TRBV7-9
TGTGCCAGCAGCGCCGCTAGCGGATACACCGGGGAGCTGTTTTTT
CASSAASGYTGELFF
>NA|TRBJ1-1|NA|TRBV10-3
TGTGCCATCTCACCGGTACAGGGTTGGGAACTCACTGAAGCTTTCTTT
CAISPVQGWELTEAFF
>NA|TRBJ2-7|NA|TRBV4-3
TGCGCCAGCAGCCAAGGGGACACCTCCTACGAGCAGTACTTC
CASSQGDTSYEQYF
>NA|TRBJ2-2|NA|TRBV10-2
TGCGCCAGCAGTGAGCTCGGCAGGGGGAACACCGGGGAGCTGTTTTTT
CASSELGRGNTGELFF
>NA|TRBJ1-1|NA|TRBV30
TGTGCCTGGAGTTGGATTAGCGGGGCCACTGAAGCTTTCTTT
CAWSWISGATEAFF
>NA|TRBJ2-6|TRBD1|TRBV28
TGTGCCAGCAGTTTAGAGGGACAGGGCTCTGGGGCCAACGTCCTGACTTTC
CASSLEGQGSGANVLTF
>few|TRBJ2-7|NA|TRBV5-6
TGTGCCAGCAGCTGGGGGTGGAGGGAAACCTACGAGCAGTACTTC
CASSWGWRETYEQYF
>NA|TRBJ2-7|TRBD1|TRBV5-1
TGCGCCAGCAGCTCCATCGGGACAGGGGCCTACGAGCAGTACTTC
CASSSIGTGAYEQYF
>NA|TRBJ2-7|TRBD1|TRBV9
TGTGCCAGCAGCGTAGCGGGGACAGGGGTCTACGAGCAGTACTTC
CASSVAGTGVYEQYF
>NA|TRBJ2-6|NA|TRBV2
TGTGCCAGCAGTGCGTACCAGGGTACCACTGGGGCCAACGTCCTGACTTTC
CASSAYQGTTGANVLTF
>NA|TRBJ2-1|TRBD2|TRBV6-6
TGTGCCAGCACCCAAACTAGCGGGGTTGGGAATGAGCAGTTCTTC
CASTQTSGVGNEQFF
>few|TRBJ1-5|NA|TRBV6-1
TGTGCCAGCAGTGAAGCGGAAGGGGCAGGGCAGCCCCAGCATTTT
CASSEAEGAGQPQHF
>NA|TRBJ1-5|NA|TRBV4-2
TGTGCCAGCAGCCAAGATCAGGGGTCGGGTAATCAGCCCCAGCATTTT
CASSQDQGSGNQPQHF
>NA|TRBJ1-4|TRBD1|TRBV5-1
TGCGCCAGCAGCTTGGACCGGGACAGAGGTGAAAAACTGTTTTTT
CASSLDRDRGEKLFF
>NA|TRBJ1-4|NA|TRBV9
TGTGCCAGCAGCGTGGGGCAACTGAATGAAAAACTGTTTTTT
CASSVGQLNEKLFF
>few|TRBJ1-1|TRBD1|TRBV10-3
TGTGCCATCAGTGCTCGGGACAGGGCAACCGAAGCTTTCTTT
CAISARDRATEAFF